These T cell receptor beta chains were read from a single sample in a study of T cells expressing NK-cell markers. TCRdb re-called the 5' RACE reads and catalogs CDR3 proteins one per entry, DNA excluded. The table for this sample gives a few hundred thousand distinct CDR3 sequences. Sequencing input: blood T cells: a sorted CD56 or NKG2C T cell subset, CD4+ or CD8+ T cells, or bulk PBMC T cells (not recorded which). Receptors originate from a man aged 18-30 years in good health. Each CDR3 is given with its conserved first and last residue.

v_call	j_call	cdr3_aa
TRBV24-1	TRBJ2-1	CATSDTGTAFVQFF
TRBV20-1	TRBJ2-3	CSASRKGLAGFDTQYF
TRBV12-3/TRBV12-4	TRBJ2-2	CASSFETTTGELFF
TRBV12-5	TRBJ2-1	CASDSGDEQFF
TRBV5-5	TRBJ1-5	CASSLLQGRDSNQPQHF
TRBV5-1	TRBJ2-2	CASSFFRVGTGELFF
TRBV28	TRBJ2-3	CASSLFKSIGSGSADTQYF
TRBV18	TRBJ2-1	CASSGTTSGSVHEQFF
TRBV12-3/TRBV12-4	TRBJ2-2	CASSRTDTGELFF
TRBV28	TRBJ2-3	CASSFEAPDTQYF
TRBV7-9	TRBJ2-1	CASSLLEISQYHNEQFF
TRBV29-1	TRBJ1-3	CSVGLGLSGNTIYF
TRBV15	TRBJ2-1	CATRGASLEQFF
TRBV27	TRBJ1-4	CASSISTGGNNEKLFF
TRBV20-1	TRBJ2-7	CSARDLGGPLSYEQYF